This T cell receptor beta chain emerged from a study of OX40 agonist ivuxolimab in advanced cancers. Whole-study context: Patients were treated with ivuxolimab, an agonistic anti-OX40 (CD134) antibody. Subjects had a mean age of around 60 years, with a range of roughly 20 to 80; more than 75% were male. Partial response was recorded in three patients: one hepatocellular carcinoma and two cutaneous melanoma cases.

The repertoire was sequenced with immunoSEQ multiplex PCR; TCRdb's copy has only in-frame clones and lacks some. The repertoire holds roughly 69,000 clones, 80% to 90% seen once, with 3.5% to 5% in the top ten. CDR1 is PRHDT, CDR2 FYEKMQ, per germline (reference sequence). The CDR3 sequence is 14 residues long. Trimming took off 1 base at V and 1 base at J, with 7 bases between the two ends. Researchers took blood at baseline, on cycle 4 day 1, and on cycle 7 day 1. This receptor was taken from an adult with an advanced solid tumor such as melanoma, head and neck, liver or kidney cancer. This sample comprised CD4+ or CD8+ T cells sorted from blood, obtained in a trial of the OX40 agonist ivuxolimab. This chain uses TRBV13 with TRBJ1-1; D is possibly TRBD1 (5 bases). The CDR3 loop is CASSLAGGNTEAFF. The CDR3 DNA is TGTGCCAGCAGCTTAGCCGGGGGGAACACTGAAGCTTTCTTT.